A single sample is the source of the 11 T cell receptor beta chains below, sequenced in a study of blood T cell repertoires in COVID-19. Only in-frame clones appear in the TCRdb table, and some are missing; sequencing was by immunoSEQ multiplex PCR. The sample shows some 40,000 clones, roughly nine tenths of them seen only once. Input material: peripheral blood. Every receptor here comes from a man aged 45 to 65 with active COVID-19.

The chain is built from TRBV2 and TRBJ2-3, with 8 nucleotides matching TRBD2. The V gene end was trimmed by 6 bases and the J gene end by 5 bases; junction bases not matched to a gene: 7. The germline CDR1 and CDR2 sequences are SNHLY and FYNNEI. The CDR3 has 14 residues. The CDR3 coding sequence is TGTGCCAGCAGCGCGGGGGGCCAGGGAGATACGCAGTATTTT. Translating it yields CASSAGGQGDTQYF.

The chain employs TRBV25-1 and TRBJ2-1, with D perhaps TRBD1 (5 bases). Germline CDR1 and CDR2: MGHDK and SYGVNS. The CDR3 has 15 amino acids. V lost 5 bases to trimming and J lost 8 bases, with 19 bases between them. CDR3 in DNA: TGTGCCAGCAGTAGCGCAGGGAAAAACATCGATGAGCAGTTCTTC. Amino acids: CASSSAGKNIDEQFF.

Only a few counts were recorded for this clone. This chain joins TRBV5-5 and TRBJ1-6; D ambiguous. The CDR3 length is 13 residues. The V gene's germline CDR1 is SGHKS and CDR2 YYEKEE (reference sequence). The ends were cut back, 0 bases at V and 10 bases at J, with 8 bases in the middle. DNA of the CDR3: TGTGCCAGCAGCTTGGAGGAGGGCTCACCCCTCCACTTT. Translated, it gives CASSLEEGSPLHF.

This clone was picked up one time. This chain links TRBV2 with TRBJ1-5, with unresolved D. V was cut by 0 bases and J by 4 bases, with 7 bases left in between. The length of the CDR3 is 14 residues. The germline V gene has CDR1 SNHLY and CDR2 FYNNEI. The CDR3 reads CASSEARVNQPQHF. Written as DNA, the CDR3 is TGTGCCAGCAGTGAAGCGAGGGTGAATCAGCCCCAGCATTTT.

This clone turned up a few times. The chain is built from TRBV6-6 and TRBJ1-2, with D maybe TRBD1 (5 bases). Germline values: CDR1 MNHNY, CDR2 SVGAGI (reference sequence). The CDR3 is made up of 12 amino acids. Between the trimmed V and J ends, which lost 3 bases and 12 bases, there was a span of 14 bases. In nucleotides, the CDR3 is TGTGCCAGCAGTTATTTAACCGACAGAAACACCTTC. Translation: CASSYLTDRNTF.

This chain uses TRBV4-3 with TRBJ1-5; D may be TRBD1 (6 bases). V dropped 3 bases and J dropped 3 bases, with 9 bases sitting between them. Germline V gene lookup returns CDR1 LGHNA and CDR2 YSLEER. CDR3 length: 14 amino acids. The CDR3 nucleotides read TGCGCCAGCAGCCAGGACAGCCTCAATCAGCCCCAGCATTTT. Translation: CASSQDSLNQPQHF.

The chain is built from TRBV5-4 and TRBJ2-1, with D unclear. The CDR3 contains 13 residues. The V gene's germline CDR1 is SGHNT and CDR2 YYREEE (reference sequence). The V and J ends lost 4 bases and 4 bases respectively, with 9 bases between them. As DNA, the CDR3 is TGTGCCAGCAGCCCCTTCGGGTACAATGAGCAGTTCTTC. It codes for CASSPFGYNEQFF.

With respect to this clone: This sample includes further DNA sequences coding for the same CDR3. The chain recombines TRBV9 with TRBJ1-6; TRBD1 matches 8 bases. V shed 3 bases, J shed 7 bases, and the junction held 6 bases outside the gene matches. This CDR3 comprises 15 residues. Germline-derived CDR1 and CDR2 are SGDLS and YYNGEE. The CDR3 loop is CASSAGQGGNSPLHF. CDR3 coding DNA: TGTGCCAGCAGCGCAGGACAGGGAGGCAATTCACCCCTCCACTTT.

The chain is built from TRBV5-1 and TRBJ1-1; TRBD1 agrees at 12 bases. The CDR3 sequence is 16 residues long. Germline values: CDR1 SGHRS, CDR2 YFSETQ. After removal of 4 bases from V and 5 bases from J, the junction contained 9 bases not matched to a gene. In DNA, the CDR3 is TGCGCCAGCAGCCCCGGGACAGGGGGCGTGGGTACTGAAGCTTTCTTT. Its translation: CASSPGTGGVGTEAFF.

This clone was detected only once. The rearrangement joins TRBV2 to TRBJ2-3, with 13 bases aligning to TRBD2. Germline lookup yields CDR1 SNHLY and CDR2 FYNNEI. V lost 5 bases and J lost 2; bases outside the gene matches: 4. The CDR3 length is 16 residues. CDR3 sequence (DNA): TGTGCCAGCAGTCCCGGGACTAGCGGGATCACAGATACGCAGTATTTT. Its translation is CASSPGTSGITDTQYF.

This clone showed up just once. The V and J genes are TRBV2 and TRBJ1-4; no clear D gene. The V end was cut by 3 bases, the J end by 5 bases, with 7 bases between. The CDR3 is 13 amino acids. Germline V gives CDR1 SNHLY, CDR2 FYNNEI. The CDR3 region is CASSDTGNEKLFF. CDR3 nucleotides: TGTGCCAGCAGTGATACGGGGAATGAAAAACTGTTTTTT.